This record covers a single T cell receptor (beta chain). The data are from a study of blood T cell repertoires in COVID-19. The protocol was immunoSEQ multiplex PCR, while the TCRdb copy is restricted to in-frame clones and leaves out a portion. The table lists around 62,000 clones, 88% of them singletons. Germline lookup yields CDR1 LGHNA and CDR2 YSLEER. J was trimmed by 5 bases and V by 4 bases; bases with no gene match: 5. The CDR3 has 14 residues. This receptor was obtained from a human donor in a cohort sampled during active COVID-19. The chain is built from TRBV4-3 and TRBJ2-1; 7 positions agree with TRBD1. The specimen was peripheral blood. The CDR3 DNA reads TGCGCCAGCAGCCCCGGACAGGCGGACAATGAGCAGTTCTTC. It specifies CASSPGQADNEQFF.